Given below is one TCR beta chain in context. Antigen: not known. PCR was performed using 60 Vbeta and 13 Jbeta primers. Measured with immunoSEQ multiplex PCR; TCRdb has only the in-frame clones, and not every one. The data contain 150,000 to 200,000 clones, 80% of them seen just once; the ten biggest clones take up about 0.63%. These data come from a study of cytomegalovirus exposure and HLA in healthy donors. Regarding the study as a whole: Cytomegalovirus-associated TCR beta chains were listed, numbering some 180. An analysis was carried out later, and it reportedly showed fewer N-insertions in an Asian-associated ancestry cluster than the approximately 700-donor mean. Sequences of the TCR beta chain were said to predict the HLA-A and HLA-B alleles of most subjects accurately. Most TCR sequences were uncommon, yet certain public TCRs appeared in many donors.

V lost 5 bases, J lost 9 bases, and 8 bases stayed unmatched. Germline V gene sequence: CDR1 LNHDA, CDR2 SQIVND (reference sequence). This CDR3 comprises 16 residues. This receptor was taken from a boy between 10 and 17 years old in good health and CMV-seronegative. The chain combines TRBV19 with TRBJ2-2, with 14 bases fitting TRBD2. Input material: PBMCs. The CDR3 nucleotides read TGTGCCAGTAGTGACGGGACTAGCGGGAGTCGCCGGGAGCTGTTTTTT. This gives the protein CASSDGTSGSRRELFF.